This is a list of T cell receptor beta chains from one sample in a study of spatial heterogeneity in lung cancer. TCRdb reprocessed the 5' RACE reads via MiXCR and lists one record per CDR3 protein. The sample gives around 60,000 distinct CDR3 sequences, about 8% of which show up once; about 15% is in the top ten. The sample consisted of PBMCs, taken at surgery. The origin of the receptors is a female donor with early-stage non-small cell lung cancer. Each CDR3 is given with its conserved first and last residue. D genes are given only for firm matches. A row's size may be missing; if present it is once, few, many or a size class.

clone_size j_call cdr3_length d_call v_call cdr3_nt cdr3_aa
- TRBJ1-1 12 TRBD1 TRBV29-1 TGCAGCGTTACCGTCTGGACAGGTGAAGCTTTCTTT CSVTVWTGEAFF
many TRBJ1-1 15 - TRBV7-9 TGTGCCAGCAGCTTAGGAGGGGTCTTCAACACTGAAGCTTTCTTT CASSLGGVFNTEAFF
many TRBJ1-5 17 - TRBV9 TGTGCCAGCAGCCTAGGGGTGGAGAACAGTAGCAATCAGCCCCAGCATTTT CASSLGVENSSNQPQHF
many TRBJ2-2 15 TRBD2 TRBV2 TGTGCCAGCAGTGAACTAGCGGGGAGCACCGGGGAGCTGTTTTTT CASSELAGSTGELFF
few TRBJ1-1 13 - TRBV28 TGTGCCAGCATTAACAGGGTGAACACTGAAGCTTTCTTT CASINRVNTEAFF
few TRBJ1-4 15 TRBD1 TRBV2 TGTGCCGGATCCCGGGACAGGGCCCCTATCGAAAAACTGTTTTTT CAGSRDRAPIEKLFF
many TRBJ2-3 15 TRBD2 TRBV28 TGTGCCAGCAGTCACGGACTAGCGGGCACAGATACGCAGTATTTT CASSHGLAGTDTQYF
- TRBJ1-4 18 - TRBV2 TGTGCCAGCAGTGAAGCGCAAGGGGACCCCGCAACTAATGAAAAACTGTTTTTT CASSEAQGDPATNEKLFF
- TRBJ2-2 14 - TRBV5-1 TGCGCCAGCAGCCCTGGCGGGGGCGCCGGGGAGCTGTTTTTT CASSPGGGAGELFF
few TRBJ2-1 16 - TRBV5-1 TGCGCCAGCAGCTTGGGGGGGACCCTAGGGTATAGTGAGCAGTTCTTC CASSLGGTLGYSEQFF
- TRBJ1-4 16 TRBD1 TRBV10-2 TGCGCCAGCAGTGAGTCGGGCGGGACAGGGAATGAAAAACTGTTTTTT CASSESGGTGNEKLFF
- TRBJ2-1 14 TRBD2 TRBV20-1 TGCAGTGCAAGGACTAGCGGGCGGGTAAATGAGCAGTTCTTC CSARTSGRVNEQFF
- TRBJ2-3 15 TRBD2 TRBV29-1 TGCAGCGTCGGGACTAGCGGGGGGGGCACAGATACGCAGTATTTT CSVGTSGGGTDTQYF
many TRBJ1-3 15 TRBD1 TRBV20-1 TGCAGTGCTAGGGAACAGGGGAAGTCCGGAAACACCATATATTTT CSAREQGKSGNTIYF
- TRBJ2-1 16 - TRBV20-1 TGCAGTGCTACCGGCGGCGGGACAGTCTCCTACAATGAGCAGTTCTTC CSATGGGTVSYNEQFF
- TRBJ2-2 14 - TRBV5-1 TGCGCCAGCAGCTTGGCGCTCGACACCGGGGAGCTGTTTTTT CASSLALDTGELFF
- TRBJ2-7 15 - TRBV6-2/TRBV6-3 TGTGCCAGCAGTTACGTATTAGCGTCTTCCTACGAGCAGTACTTC CASSYVLASSYEQYF
many TRBJ2-3 15 - TRBV28 TGTGCCAGCAGTTCGGCTAGCGTTGGAGCAGATACGCAGTATTTT CASSSASVGADTQYF